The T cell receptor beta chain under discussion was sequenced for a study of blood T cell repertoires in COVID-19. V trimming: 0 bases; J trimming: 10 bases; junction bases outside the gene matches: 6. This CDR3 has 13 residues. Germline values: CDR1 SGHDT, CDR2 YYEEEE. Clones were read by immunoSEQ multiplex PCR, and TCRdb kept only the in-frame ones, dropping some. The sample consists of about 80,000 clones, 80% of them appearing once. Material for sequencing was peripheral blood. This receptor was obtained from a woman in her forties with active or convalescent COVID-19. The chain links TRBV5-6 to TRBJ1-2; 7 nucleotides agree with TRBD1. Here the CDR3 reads CASSLGQGHNYTF. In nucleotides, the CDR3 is TGTGCCAGCAGCTTGGGACAGGGACATAACTACACCTTC. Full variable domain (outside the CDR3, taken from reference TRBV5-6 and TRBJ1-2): DAGVTQSPTHLIKTRGQQVTLRCSPKSGHDTVSWYQQALGQGPQFIFQYYEEEERQRGNFPDRFSGHQFPNYSSELNVNALLLGDSALYLCASSLGQGHNYTFGSGTRLTVV.